Below, 10 T cell receptor beta chains from the same sample are listed, as sequenced in a study of tumor-infiltrating lymphocytes in primary liver carcinoma. Co-extraction yielded RNA and DNA from around 20-30 mg of unsorted bulk tissue. cDNA specific to TCR beta was made from 500 ng of total RNA, with a constant-region primer employed for priming. Investigators got TCR beta libraries out of three nested multiplex PCR rounds, done with slightly modified ARM-PCR. Two initial PCR rounds of about 9 cycles each paired TRBV1-TRBV30 forward primers with a C-beta reverse primer. TCRdb recomputed calls from the multiplex PCR reads with MiXCR, one row per CDR3 protein. The repertoire has tens of thousands of distinct CDR3 sequences, 65% to 80% of them found once; the top ten carry 19%. Sequencing used liver tumor tissue from sampling region 1. Described subset: tumor region T1, superior pole. The receptors stem from a man between 35 and 55 years old with primary liver carcinoma and hepatitis B virus infection.

A word on this clonotype: The germline gene is not matched at one end of the junction; a read error may be the cause. V is TRBV29-1 and J is TRBJ2-7; maybe TRBD1 (6 bases). The CDR3 is 12 residues long. Looked up from germline, CDR1 is SQVTM and CDR2 is ANQGSEA. The CDR3 DNA sequence: TGCAGCGTTGGGACAGTGGGCGACGAACAGTACTTC. Its translation: CSVGTVGDEQYF.

This chain connects TRBV12-3 or TRBV12-4 to TRBJ2-7; maybe TRBD1 (5 bases). V was clipped by 9 bases and J by 12 bases, with 24 bases between them. The CDR3 totals 13 residues. The CDR3 loop reads CASFVGSGYVLYF. CDR3 DNA sequence: TGTGCCAGTTTTGTAGGGTCAGGGTACGTGCTGTACTTC.

This clonotype appeared a few times. The chain combines TRBV24-1 with TRBJ2-2; D gene uncertain. V was pared by 3 bases and J by 4 bases, with 17 bases between. The germline gives CDR1 KGHDR, CDR2 SFDVKD. The CDR3 spans 17 residues. CDR3 bases: TGTGCCACCAGTGATCAAACACCGTCGTTGGCCACCGGGGAGCTGTTTTTT. Protein sequence: CATSDQTPSLATGELFF.

This clonotype was observed a few times. The genes are TRBV24-1 and TRBJ2-1; 9 bases align to TRBD1. The CDR3 is 16 amino acids. The V gene end was trimmed by 3 bases and the J gene end by 6 bases; junction bases not matched to a gene: 8. In germline, CDR1 is KGHDR, CDR2 SFDVKD. This CDR3 reads CATSDDAQGARNEQFF. For the CDR3, the DNA is TGTGCCACCAGTGATGATGCACAGGGGGCCCGCAATGAGCAGTTCTTC.

A remark on this clonotype: Germline is not matched at one junction end, which may reflect a read error. The chain joins TRBV29-1 to TRBJ2-3; 9 nucleotides line up with TRBD1. CDR1 and CDR2 from the germline V gene are SQVTM and ANQGSEA. The CDR3 is 14 amino acids. Written as DNA, the CDR3 is TGCAGCGTTGTGGCCGGGACAGGGCTAGGTGCGCAGTGTTTT. This sequence encodes CSVVAGTGLGAQCF.

CDR3 in amino acids: CASSSGPVQETQYF. DNA of the CDR3: TGTGCCAGCAGTTCGGGACCGGTCCAAGAGACCCAGTACTTC. The chain joins TRBV27 to TRBJ2-5, with D perhaps being TRBD1 or TRBD2 (5 bases each). Trimming shortened V by 4 bases and J by 1 base, and 10 bases separated the two germline ends. Germline values: CDR1 MNHEY, CDR2 SMNVEV (reference sequence). The CDR3 is 14 residues long.

The sample holds many counts of this clonotype. The chain employs TRBV5-8 and TRBJ1-5; D unclear. This CDR3 is built from 14 residues. Germline-derived CDR1 and CDR2 are SGHTS and YDEGEE. Trimming took 7 bases from V and 5 from J, leaving 16 bases between them. The CDR3 is CASGMEVSYQPQHF. CDR3 nucleotides: TGTGCCAGCGGAATGGAAGTTTCCTATCAGCCCCAGCATTTT.

The chain joins TRBV29-1 to TRBJ2-7; D gene uncertain. Looked up from germline, CDR1 is SQVTM and CDR2 is ANQGSEA. The CDR3 runs to 11 residues. The CDR3 sequence is CNFSTFYEQYF. The CDR3 region has the DNA TGCAACTTCTCCACCTTCTACGAGCAGTACTTC.

About this clonotype itself: At one boundary the junction diverges from the germline segment, which might be a read error. The rearrangement joins TRBV5-8 to TRBJ2-2, with D maybe TRBD1 (6 bases). This CDR3 contains 16 residues. Germline V gene lookup returns CDR1 SGHTS and CDR2 YDEGEE. In DNA, the CDR3 is TGTGCCAGCAGCTTGGTTCTGGTCAGGGACACCGGGGAGCTGTTATTT. Translated, it gives CASSLVLVRDTGELLF. The whole variable domain, filled in from reference TRBV5-8 and TRBJ2-2, reads EAGVTQSPTHLIKTRGQQATLRCSPISGHTSVYWYQQALGLGLQFLLWYDEGEERNRGNFPPRFSGRQFPNYSSELNVNALELEDSALYLCASSLVLVRDTGELLFGEGSRLTVL.

J is TRBJ2-7 and V is TRBV6-2 or TRBV6-3, with 16 bases identical to TRBD2. With 10 bases clipped from V and 0 bases from J, the junction kept 6 bases outside the gene matches. The CDR3 spans 16 residues. Germline V lookup: CDR1 MNHEY, CDR2 SVGEGT. CDR3 loop: CAIRGLAGGDSYEQYF. The CDR3 DNA is TGTGCCATCAGGGGACTAGCGGGAGGGGACTCCTACGAGCAGTACTTC.